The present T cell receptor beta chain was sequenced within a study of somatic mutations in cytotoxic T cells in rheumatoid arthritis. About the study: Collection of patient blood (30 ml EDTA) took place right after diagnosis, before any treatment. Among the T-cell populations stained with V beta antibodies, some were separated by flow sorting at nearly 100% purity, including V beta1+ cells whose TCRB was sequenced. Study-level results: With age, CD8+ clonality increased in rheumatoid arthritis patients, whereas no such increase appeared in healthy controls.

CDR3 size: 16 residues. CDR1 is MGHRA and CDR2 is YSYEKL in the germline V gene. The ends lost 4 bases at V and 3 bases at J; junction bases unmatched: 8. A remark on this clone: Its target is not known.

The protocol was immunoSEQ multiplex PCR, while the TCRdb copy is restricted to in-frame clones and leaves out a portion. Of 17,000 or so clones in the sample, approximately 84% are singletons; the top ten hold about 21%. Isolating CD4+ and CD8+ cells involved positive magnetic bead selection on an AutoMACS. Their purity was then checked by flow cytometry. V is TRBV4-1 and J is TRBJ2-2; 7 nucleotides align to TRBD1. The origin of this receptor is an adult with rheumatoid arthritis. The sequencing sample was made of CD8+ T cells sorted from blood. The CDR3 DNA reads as TGCGCCAGCAGCCCGTCCGGGACAGCTTACACCGGGGAGCTGTTTTTT. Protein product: CASSPSGTAYTGELFF.